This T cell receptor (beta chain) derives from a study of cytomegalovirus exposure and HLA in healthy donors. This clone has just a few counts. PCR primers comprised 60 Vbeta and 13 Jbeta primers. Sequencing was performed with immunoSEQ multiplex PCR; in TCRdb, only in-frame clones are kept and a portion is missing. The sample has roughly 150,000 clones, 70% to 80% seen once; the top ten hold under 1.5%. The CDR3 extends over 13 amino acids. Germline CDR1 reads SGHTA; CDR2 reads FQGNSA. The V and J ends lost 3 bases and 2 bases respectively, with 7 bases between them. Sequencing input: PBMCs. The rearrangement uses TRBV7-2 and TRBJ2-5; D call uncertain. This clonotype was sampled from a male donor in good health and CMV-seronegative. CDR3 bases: TGTGCCAGCAGCTTTGGGCAGCAAGAGACCCAGTACTTC. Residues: CASSFGQQETQYF.